These T cell receptor beta chains were read from a single sample in a study of T cell repertoires in aging, cancer and after chemotherapy. Each CDR3 protein is one row after TCRdb ran MiXCR on the multiplex PCR reads. The repertoire holds some 800 distinct CDR3 sequences, with 45% to 70% as singletons. Sequencing was performed on blood. The receptors were gathered from a human donor with a blood cancer. The CDR3 runs from the conserved cysteine through the conserved F or W. D genes are given only for firm matches. Clone size is stated in some rows and not others, as once, few, many or a class when expanded.

clone_size	v_call	j_call	d_call	cdr3_nt	cdr3_aa
.	TRBV12-3/TRBV12-4	TRBJ2-7	.	TGTGCCAGCAGTGGGAGGTGGGGACGGACCTACGAGCAGTACTTC	CASSGRWGRTYEQYF
.	TRBV12-3/TRBV12-4	TRBJ2-3	.	TGTGCCAGCACTGGGGACACAGATACGCAGTATTTT	CASTGDTDTQYF
.	TRBV6-5	TRBJ2-7	TRBD2	TGTGCCAGCAGCCGCGGGACTAGCGGGACGTTGATCTACGAGCAGTACTTC	CASSRGTSGTLIYEQYF
large	TRBV27	TRBJ2-7	.	TGTGCCAGCAGTTTAAATCGCCGAGAGCAGTACTTC	CASSLNRREQYF
once	TRBV18	TRBJ2-5	TRBD1	TGTGCCAGCTCCGGACAGGGAGAGACCCAGTACTTC	CASSGQGETQYF
.	TRBV6-6	TRBJ2-7	TRBD1	TGTGCCAGCAGTGACGGATCGGGACAGAGGACCTACGAGCAGTACTTC	CASSDGSGQRTYEQYF
medium-sized	TRBV20-1	TRBJ1-1	TRBD1	TGCAGTGCTAGATCTGACAGGGGCACTGAAGCTTTCTTT	CSARSDRGTEAFF
.	TRBV20-1	TRBJ2-1	TRBD2	TGCAGTGCTCCCTGCTGGCTAGCGGGAGGAAATGAGCAGTTCTTC	CSAPCWLAGGNEQFF
large	TRBV20-1	TRBJ2-1	.	TGCAGTGCTAGGGGCCCCATCCATGAGCAGTTCTTC	CSARGPIHEQFF
large	TRBV6-1	TRBJ1-1	.	TGTGCCAGCAACCGCGGGTACACTGAAGCTTTCTTT	CASNRGYTEAFF
large	TRBV7-9	TRBJ2-1	TRBD2	TGTGCCAGCAGCTTACCAATACTAGCCGCGGGAGCCCTCAATGAGCAGTTCTTC	CASSLPILAAGALNEQFF
.	TRBV7-2	TRBJ1-2	TRBD1	TGTGCCAGCAGCCTACAGGGGATCGGTGGCTACACCTTC	CASSLQGIGGYTF
.	TRBV28	TRBJ1-4	.	TGTGCCAGCAGTTTGAGCGCAGAAGTTAATGAAAAACTGTTTTTT	CASSLSAEVNEKLFF
.	TRBV19	TRBJ1-6	.	TGTGCCAGTGGAATTACAGGGATCACCTATAATTCACCCCTCCACTTT	CASGITGITYNSPLHF
.	TRBV28	TRBJ1-2	TRBD1	TGTGCCAGCAGCTCAGAACCAGGGGGCGTTGGGTATGGCTACACCTTC	CASSSEPGGVGYGYTF
medium-sized	TRBV7-9	TRBJ2-7	.	TGTGCCAGCAGCGGCGGCCCCGAGCAGTACTTC	CASSGGPEQYF
.	TRBV13	TRBJ2-7	.	TGTGCCAGCAGCGTAGGTAGCACTAGCCATTACGAGCAGTACTTC	CASSVGSTSHYEQYF
.	TRBV20-1	TRBJ2-1	TRBD1	TGCAGTGCTGGGGGACAGGGAATTCCCTACAATGAGCAGTTCTTC	CSAGGQGIPYNEQFF
.	TRBV29-1	TRBJ1-2	.	TGCAGCGTTGCCCGTGGGGGCGCGGGCAACAGGGATGGCTACACCTTC	CSVARGGAGNRDGYTF
.	TRBV6-1	TRBJ2-2	.	TGTGCCAGCAGCCTTAGGTCCGGGGAGCTGTTTTTT	CASSLRSGELFF
large	TRBV12-3/TRBV12-4	TRBJ2-2	.	TGTGCCAGCAGCCCCCCGAATAGGGGGGGGGGGGAGCTGTTTTTT	CASSPPNRGGGELFF
few	TRBV25-1	TRBJ2-2	.	TGTGCCAGCAGTGAAGGGGGCGGGGAGCTGTTTTTT	CASSEGGGELFF
.	TRBV12-3/TRBV12-4	TRBJ2-2	.	TGTGCCAGCAGCCCCCCGAATAGGGGGAAGGGGGAGCTGTTTTTT	CASSPPNRGKGELFF
medium-sized	TRBV4-2	TRBJ2-7	TRBD1	TGTGCCAGCAGCCAAGAACAGGGGGCTTCCTACGAGCAGTACTTC	CASSQEQGASYEQYF
.	TRBV6-2/TRBV6-3	TRBJ2-7	.	TGTGCCAGCAGTGCCGGGATCGAAAACGAGCAGTACTTC	CASSAGIENEQYF
.	TRBV6-5	TRBJ2-1	.	TGTGCCAGCAGTTATAGAGGCCTCTCCTACAATGAGCAGTTCTTC	CASSYRGLSYNEQFF
.	TRBV29-1	TRBJ1-1	.	TGCAGCGTTGATGGCGGGGGGAACACTGAAGCTTTCTTT	CSVDGGGNTEAFF
large	TRBV19	TRBJ1-3	.	TGTGCCAGTAGTACAGGTTCCTCTGGAAACACCATATATTTT	CASSTGSSGNTIYF
.	TRBV6-5	TRBJ2-1	.	TGTGCCAGCAGGCCACTCGTCGGGACAAAAGACAATAAGCAGTTCTTC	CASRPLVGTKDNKQFF
medium-sized	TRBV25-1	TRBJ2-7	.	TGTGCCAGCAGTGAAGCTTACGAGCAGTACTTC	CASSEAYEQYF
.	TRBV19	TRBJ2-5	.	TGTGCCAGTAGTATAGTGGCGCGGGGAGAGACCCAGTACTTC	CASSIVARGETQYF
large	TRBV12-3/TRBV12-4	TRBJ1-4	.	TGTGCCAGCAGTTTCGGGCAGACCGATGAAAAACTGTTTTTT	CASSFGQTDEKLFF
.	TRBV19	TRBJ2-1	TRBD2	TGTGCCAGTAGCTGGACTAGCGGTGACAATGAGCAGTTCTTC	CASSWTSGDNEQFF
.	TRBV6-5	TRBJ1-1	.	TGTGCCAGCAGGGAACGGAGAGGGACTGAAGCTTTCTTT	CASRERRGTEAFF
.	TRBV5-8	TRBJ2-7	TRBD1	TGTGCCAGCAGCTTGACAGGGGACTACGAGCAGTACTTC	CASSLTGDYEQYF
medium-sized	TRBV5-4	TRBJ1-1	.	TGTGCCAGCAGCTTAAGATTCGGTGGGTTTGAGAACACTGAAGCTTTCTTT	CASSLRFGGFENTEAFF
.	TRBV29-1	TRBJ2-6	.	TGCAGCGTTGAAGACTTACGGGCCAACGTCCTGACTTTC	CSVEDLRANVLTF
.	TRBV27	TRBJ2-2	.	TGTGCCAGCCAGACTTACTCCGGGGAGCTGTTTTTT	CASQTYSGELFF
.	TRBV29-1	TRBJ2-1	TRBD2	TGCAGCGTTGCCTCCGGGACTAGCTATGTACATGAGCAGTTCTTC	CSVASGTSYVHEQFF
.	TRBV6-5	TRBJ2-3	TRBD1	TGTGCCAGCATGCCGGGACAGATTTCGGATACGCAGTATTTT	CASMPGQISDTQYF
.	TRBV29-1	TRBJ1-5	TRBD1	TGCAGCGTGACCAGGGGGAGCAATCAGCCCCAGCATTTT	CSVTRGSNQPQHF
.	TRBV30	TRBJ1-2	.	TGTGCCTGGAGAAAGAGGGACATCAACTATGGCTACACCTTC	CAWRKRDINYGYTF
.	TRBV6-2/TRBV6-3	TRBJ2-1	.	TGTGCCAGCAGCCTTCGGAATGAGCAGTTCTTC	CASSLRNEQFF
medium-sized	TRBV7-2	TRBJ2-2	.	TGTGCCAGCAGCAACCCGGACGGTACCGGGGAGCTGTTTTTT	CASSNPDGTGELFF
once	TRBV6-5	TRBJ1-1	.	TGTGCCAGCAGTTACTCTAGGAACACTGAAGCTTTCTTT	CASSYSRNTEAFF
.	TRBV19	TRBJ1-2	.	TGTGCCAGTAGTGAGGAACGGTACTATGGCTACACCTTC	CASSEERYYGYTF
.	TRBV15	TRBJ2-3	TRBD1	TGTGCCACCAGCAAAAGACAGGGGGCAAGCACAGATACGCAGTATTTT	CATSKRQGASTDTQYF
.	TRBV6-2/TRBV6-3	TRBJ2-1	.	TGTGCCAGCAGCCGCTACAATGAGCAGTTCTTC	CASSRYNEQFF
.	TRBV19	TRBJ2-1	TRBD2	TGTGCCAGTAGTCCTAGCGGGAGAGCCTACAATGAGCAGTTCTTC	CASSPSGRAYNEQFF
few	TRBV27	TRBJ2-7	.	TGTGCCAGCAGTTTAGCTAGCAGACCCTACGAGCAGTACTTC	CASSLASRPYEQYF
large	TRBV5-4	TRBJ2-2	TRBD1	TGTGCCAGCAGACCGAGGGACAGGAGGACCGGGGAGCTGTTTTTT	CASRPRDRRTGELFF
once	TRBV28	TRBJ2-7	.	TGTGCCAGCAGTTTTCCGGTGTCCTACGAGCAGTACTTC	CASSFPVSYEQYF
.	TRBV5-6	TRBJ2-5	.	TGTGCCAGCTCCCTAGGCCGACGGAACCAAGAGACCCAGTACTTC	CASSLGRRNQETQYF
medium-sized	TRBV7-2	TRBJ2-1	.	TGTGCCAGCCGCGGGACGGATACCTACAATGAGCAGTTCTTC	CASRGTDTYNEQFF
few	TRBV19	TRBJ2-1	.	TGTGCCAGTAGTATTTTCGGGATCCAGTTCTTC	CASSIFGIQFF
few	TRBV27	TRBJ2-2	TRBD2	TGTGCCAGCAGTTCTTTCTCGGGAGGGATTAACACCGGGGAGCTGTTTTTT	CASSSFSGGINTGELFF
large	TRBV19	TRBJ1-5	.	TGTGCCAGTAGTATAGGGGGTCAGCCCCAGCATTTT	CASSIGGQPQHF
.	TRBV29-1	TRBJ1-2	TRBD1	TGCAGCGTTAGGCAGGGGGTCTATGGCTACACCTTC	CSVRQGVYGYTF
.	TRBV6-6	TRBJ2-7	TRBD1	TGTGCCAGCAGGCCACTCGCCGGGACAGGGAGCTACGAGCAGTACTTC	CASRPLAGTGSYEQYF
once	TRBV18	TRBJ2-2	TRBD2	TGTGCCAGCAGCGTAGGGACTAGCGGCACCGGGGAGCTGTTTTTT	CASSVGTSGTGELFF